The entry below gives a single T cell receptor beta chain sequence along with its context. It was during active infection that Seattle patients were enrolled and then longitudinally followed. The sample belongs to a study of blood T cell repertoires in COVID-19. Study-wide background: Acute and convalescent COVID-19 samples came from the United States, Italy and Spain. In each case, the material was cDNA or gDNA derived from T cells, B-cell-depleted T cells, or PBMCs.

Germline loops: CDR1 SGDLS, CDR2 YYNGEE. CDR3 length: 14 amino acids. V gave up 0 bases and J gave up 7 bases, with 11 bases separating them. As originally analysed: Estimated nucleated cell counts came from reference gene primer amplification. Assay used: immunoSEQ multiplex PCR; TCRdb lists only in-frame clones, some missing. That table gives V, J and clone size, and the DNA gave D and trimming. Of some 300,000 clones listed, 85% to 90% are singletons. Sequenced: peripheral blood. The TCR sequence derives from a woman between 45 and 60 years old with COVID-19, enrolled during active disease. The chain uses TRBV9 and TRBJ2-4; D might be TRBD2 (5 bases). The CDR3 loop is CASSVASGGNIQYF. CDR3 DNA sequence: TGTGCCAGCAGCGTAGCGTCCGGCGGGAACATTCAGTACTTC.